The sample holds one count of the clone carrying this T cell receptor beta chain. This record comes from a study of control samples from healthy donors and cancer patients. Here immunoSEQ multiplex PCR was the method, and the copy in TCRdb shows in-frame clones only, minus some. The repertoire holds around 140,000 clones, with under 95% as singletons. Germline values: CDR1 SGHNT, CDR2 YENEEA. The CDR3 is 13 amino acids. V lost 3 bases to trimming and J lost 2 bases, with 7 bases between them. The genes are TRBV11-3 and TRBJ1-2; D is possibly TRBD1 (5 bases). Specimen: blood. The receptor comes from a man between 40 and 49 years old in good health. CDR3 region: CASSFPGNYGYTF. DNA for the CDR3: TGTGCCAGCAGCTTTCCAGGGAACTATGGCTACACCTTC.